The 2 T cell receptor beta chains in this list originate from one sample, sequenced in a study of T cell repertoires in cytomegalovirus infection. MiXCR, run by TCRdb on the reads, gives a single entry per CDR3 protein. Of roughly 250,000 distinct CDR3 sequences in the sample, approximately 22% were seen once. The material sequenced was CD8+ T cells from PBMCs. The receptors derive from a human donor in good health (CMV status not recorded). Some clones in this sample may be carry-over from other donors' samples.

This clonotype was picked up a small number of times. The chain combines TRBV27 with TRBJ2-1; D call uncertain. Germline CDR1 and CDR2: MNHEY and SMNVEV (reference sequence). The CDR3 is 16 residues long. The ends were cut back, 2 bases at V and 3 bases at J, with 14 bases in the middle. CDR3 DNA sequence: TGTGCCAGCAGTTTAGTTGCCCCACCAAGCTACAATGAGCAGTTCTTC. This sequence encodes CASSLVAPPSYNEQFF.

The chain joins TRBV6-2 or TRBV6-3 to TRBJ1-5; 11 positions agree with TRBD1. The CDR3 is made up of 17 amino acids. The germline V gene has CDR1 MNHEY and CDR2 SVGEGT. The V gene end was trimmed by 2 bases and the J gene end by 1 base; junction bases not matched to a gene: 4. This CDR3 reads CASSYPGTGGSNQPQHF. The DNA for the CDR3 is TGTGCCAGCAGTTACCCCGGGACAGGGGGGAGCAATCAGCCCCAGCATTTT.